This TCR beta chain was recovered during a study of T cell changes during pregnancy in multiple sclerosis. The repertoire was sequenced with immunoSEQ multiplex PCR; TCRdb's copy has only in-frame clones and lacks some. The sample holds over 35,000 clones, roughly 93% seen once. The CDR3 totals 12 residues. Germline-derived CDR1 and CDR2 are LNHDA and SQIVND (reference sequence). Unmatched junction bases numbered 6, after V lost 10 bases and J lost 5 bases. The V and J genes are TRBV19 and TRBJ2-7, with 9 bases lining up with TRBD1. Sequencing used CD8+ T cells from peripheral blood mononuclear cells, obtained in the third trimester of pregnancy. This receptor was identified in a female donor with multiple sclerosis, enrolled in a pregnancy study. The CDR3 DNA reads TGTGCCACAAGACAGGGGGGAAACGAGCAGTACTTC. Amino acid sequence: CATRQGGNEQYF.